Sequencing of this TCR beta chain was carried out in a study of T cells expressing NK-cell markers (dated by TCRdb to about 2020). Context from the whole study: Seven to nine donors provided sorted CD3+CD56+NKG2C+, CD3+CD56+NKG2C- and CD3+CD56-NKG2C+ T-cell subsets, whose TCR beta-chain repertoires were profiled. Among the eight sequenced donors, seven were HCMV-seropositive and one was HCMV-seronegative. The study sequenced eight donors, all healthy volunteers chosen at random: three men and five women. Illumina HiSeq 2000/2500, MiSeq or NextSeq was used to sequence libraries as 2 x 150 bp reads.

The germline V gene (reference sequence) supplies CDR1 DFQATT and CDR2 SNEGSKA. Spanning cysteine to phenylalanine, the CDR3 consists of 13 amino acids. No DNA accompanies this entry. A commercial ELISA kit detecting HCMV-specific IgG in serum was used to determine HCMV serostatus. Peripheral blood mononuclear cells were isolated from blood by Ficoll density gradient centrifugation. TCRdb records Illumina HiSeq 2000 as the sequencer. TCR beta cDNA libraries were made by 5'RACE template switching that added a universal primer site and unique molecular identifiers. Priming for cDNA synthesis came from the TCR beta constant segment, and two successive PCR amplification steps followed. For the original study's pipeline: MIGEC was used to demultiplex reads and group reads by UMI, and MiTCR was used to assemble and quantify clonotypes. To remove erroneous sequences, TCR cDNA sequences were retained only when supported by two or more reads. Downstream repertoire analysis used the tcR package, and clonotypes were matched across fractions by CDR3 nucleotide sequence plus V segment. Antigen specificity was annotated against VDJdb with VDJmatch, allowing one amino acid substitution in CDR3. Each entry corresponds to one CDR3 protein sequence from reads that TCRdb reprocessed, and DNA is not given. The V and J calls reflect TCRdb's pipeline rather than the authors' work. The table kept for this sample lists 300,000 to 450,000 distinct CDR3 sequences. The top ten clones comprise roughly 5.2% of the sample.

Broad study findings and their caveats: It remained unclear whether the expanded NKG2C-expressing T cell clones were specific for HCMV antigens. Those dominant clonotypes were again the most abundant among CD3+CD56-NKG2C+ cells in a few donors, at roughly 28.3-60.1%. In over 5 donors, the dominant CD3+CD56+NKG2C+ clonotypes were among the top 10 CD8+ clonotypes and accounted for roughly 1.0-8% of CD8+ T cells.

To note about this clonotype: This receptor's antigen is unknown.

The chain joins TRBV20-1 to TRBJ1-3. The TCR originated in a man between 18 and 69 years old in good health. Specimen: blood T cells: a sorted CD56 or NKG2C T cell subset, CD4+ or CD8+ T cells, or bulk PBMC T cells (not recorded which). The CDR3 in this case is CSAGLGTGNTIYF.